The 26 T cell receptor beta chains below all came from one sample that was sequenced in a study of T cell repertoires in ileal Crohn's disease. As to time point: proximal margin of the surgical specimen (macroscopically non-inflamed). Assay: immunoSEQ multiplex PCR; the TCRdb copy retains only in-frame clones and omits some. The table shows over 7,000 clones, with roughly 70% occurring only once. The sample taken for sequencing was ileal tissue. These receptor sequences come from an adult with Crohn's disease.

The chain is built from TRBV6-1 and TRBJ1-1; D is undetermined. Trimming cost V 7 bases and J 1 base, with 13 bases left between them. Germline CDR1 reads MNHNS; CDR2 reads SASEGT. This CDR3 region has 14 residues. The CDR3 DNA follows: TGTGCCAGCACCGGAGGGATGGGGAACACTGAAGCTTTCTTT. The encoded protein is CASTGGMGNTEAFF.

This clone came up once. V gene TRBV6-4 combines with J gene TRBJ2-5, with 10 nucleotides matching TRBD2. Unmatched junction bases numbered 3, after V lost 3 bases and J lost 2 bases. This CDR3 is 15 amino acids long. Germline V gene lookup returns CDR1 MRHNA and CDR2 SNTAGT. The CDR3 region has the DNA TGTGCCAGCAGTGAAACAGCGGGGGGGCAAGAGACCCAGTACTTC. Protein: CASSETAGGQETQYF.

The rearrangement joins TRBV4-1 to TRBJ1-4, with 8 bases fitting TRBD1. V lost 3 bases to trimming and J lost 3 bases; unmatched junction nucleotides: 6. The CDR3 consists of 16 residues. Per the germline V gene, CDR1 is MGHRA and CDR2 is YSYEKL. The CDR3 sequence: CASSQFNRGSNEKLFF. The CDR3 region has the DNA TGCGCCAGCAGCCAGTTCAACAGGGGGTCTAATGAAAAACTGTTTTTT.

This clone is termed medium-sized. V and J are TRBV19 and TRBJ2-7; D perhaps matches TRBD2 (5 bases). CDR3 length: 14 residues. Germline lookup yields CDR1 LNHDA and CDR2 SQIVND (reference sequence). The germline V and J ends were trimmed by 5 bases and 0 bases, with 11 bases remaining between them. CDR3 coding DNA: TGTGCCAGTAGTCTTAGCGCGACCTCCTACGAGCAGTACTTC. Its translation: CASSLSATSYEQYF.

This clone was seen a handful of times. CDR3 nucleotides: TGTGCCAGCAGCCGGGACTCGGTGTGGGGAAGAACCGGGGAGCTGTTTTTT. Protein: CASSRDSVWGRTGELFF. The rearrangement links TRBV11-1 to TRBJ2-2, with a possible D match to TRBD2 (6 bases). Trimming left V 5 bases short and J 5 bases short, with 21 bases between. This CDR3 spans 17 amino acids. Germline CDR1 is SGHAT and CDR2 is FQDESV (reference sequence).

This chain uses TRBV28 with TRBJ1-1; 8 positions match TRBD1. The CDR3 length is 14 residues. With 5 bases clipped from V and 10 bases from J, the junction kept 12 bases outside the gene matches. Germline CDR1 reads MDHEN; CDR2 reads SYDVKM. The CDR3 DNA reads TGTGCCAGCAGTCCAGGGGGCGGGGATGTCCGAGCTTTCTTT. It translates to CASSPGGGDVRAFF.

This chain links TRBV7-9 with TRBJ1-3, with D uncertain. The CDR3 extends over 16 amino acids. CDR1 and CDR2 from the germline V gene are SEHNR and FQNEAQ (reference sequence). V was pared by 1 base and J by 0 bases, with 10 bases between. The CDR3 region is CASSLGALSSGNTIYF. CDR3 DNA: TGTGCCAGCAGCTTAGGGGCCCTAAGCTCTGGAAACACCATATATTTT.

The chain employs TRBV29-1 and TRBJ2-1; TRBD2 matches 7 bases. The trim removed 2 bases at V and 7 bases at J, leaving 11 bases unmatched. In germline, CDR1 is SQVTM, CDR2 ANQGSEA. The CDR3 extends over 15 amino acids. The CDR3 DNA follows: TGCAGCGTTGAACCCTCGAGGCGGGGAGGGAATGAGCAGTTCTTC. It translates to CSVEPSRRGGNEQFF.

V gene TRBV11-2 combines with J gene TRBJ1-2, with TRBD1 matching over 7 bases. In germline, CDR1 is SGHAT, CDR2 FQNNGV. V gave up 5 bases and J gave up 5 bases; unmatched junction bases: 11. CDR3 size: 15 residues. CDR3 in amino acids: CASSTRTGAHYGYTF. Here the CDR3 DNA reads TGTGCCAGCAGCACTCGGACAGGAGCCCATTATGGCTACACCTTC.

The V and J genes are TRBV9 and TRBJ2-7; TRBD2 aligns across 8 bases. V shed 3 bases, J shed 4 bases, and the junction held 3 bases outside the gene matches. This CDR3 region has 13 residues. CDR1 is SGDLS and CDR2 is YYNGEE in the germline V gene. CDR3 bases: TGTGCCAGCAGCGGGGCGGGAGGATACGAGCAGTACTTC. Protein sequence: CASSGAGGYEQYF.

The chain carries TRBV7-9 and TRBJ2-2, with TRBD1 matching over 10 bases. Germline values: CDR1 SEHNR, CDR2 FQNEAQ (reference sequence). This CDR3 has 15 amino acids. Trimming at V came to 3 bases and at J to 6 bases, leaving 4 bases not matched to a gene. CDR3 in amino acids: CASSFRDRGAGELFF. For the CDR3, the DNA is TGTGCCAGCAGCTTCCGGGACAGGGGTGCCGGGGAGCTGTTTTTT.

The CDR3 DNA reads as TGTGCCATCAGTGAGCTTTGGGGCCCATCCTCTGGGGCCAACGTCCTGACTTTC. This codes for CAISELWGPSSGANVLTF. V and J are TRBV10-3 and TRBJ2-6, with D perhaps TRBD1 (5 bases). The CDR3 consists of 18 residues. CDR1 is ENHRY, CDR2 SYGVKD, per germline. Deletions cut 2 bases from V and 0 bases from J, with 14 bases between.

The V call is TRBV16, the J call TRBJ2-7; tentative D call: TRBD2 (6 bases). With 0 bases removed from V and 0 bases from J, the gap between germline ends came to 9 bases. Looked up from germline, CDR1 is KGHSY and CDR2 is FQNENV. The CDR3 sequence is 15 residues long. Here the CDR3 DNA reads TGTGCCAGCAGCCAATCTCCCGGGAGCTCCTACGAGCAGTACTTC. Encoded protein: CASSQSPGSSYEQYF. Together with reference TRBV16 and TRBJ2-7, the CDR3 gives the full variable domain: GEEVAQTPKHLVRGEGQKAKLYCAPIKGHSYVFWYQQVLKNEFKFLISFQNENVFDETGMPKERFSAKCLPNSPCSLEIQATKLEDSAVYFCASSQSPGSSYEQYFGPGTRLTVT.

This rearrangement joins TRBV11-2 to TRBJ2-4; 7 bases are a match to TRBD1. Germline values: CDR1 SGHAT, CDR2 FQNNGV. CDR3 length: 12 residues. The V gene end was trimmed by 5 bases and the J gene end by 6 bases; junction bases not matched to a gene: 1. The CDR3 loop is CASSRQGNIQYF. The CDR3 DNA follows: TGTGCCAGCAGCCGACAGGGAAACATTCAGTACTTC.

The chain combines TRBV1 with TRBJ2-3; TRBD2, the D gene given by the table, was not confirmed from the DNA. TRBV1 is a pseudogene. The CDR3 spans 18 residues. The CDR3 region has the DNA TGCACCAGCAGCCAAGATTGGGGTAGCGGGGTTAGCACAGATACGCAGTATTTT. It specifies CTSSQDWGSGVSTDTQYF.

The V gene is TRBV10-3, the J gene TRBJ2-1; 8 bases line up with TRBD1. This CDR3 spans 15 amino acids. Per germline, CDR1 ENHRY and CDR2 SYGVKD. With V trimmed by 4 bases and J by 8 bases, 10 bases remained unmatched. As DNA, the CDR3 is TGTGCCATCAGTGTAGGGGCAGGGGGCGTCGATGAGCAGTTCTTC. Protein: CAISVGAGGVDEQFF.

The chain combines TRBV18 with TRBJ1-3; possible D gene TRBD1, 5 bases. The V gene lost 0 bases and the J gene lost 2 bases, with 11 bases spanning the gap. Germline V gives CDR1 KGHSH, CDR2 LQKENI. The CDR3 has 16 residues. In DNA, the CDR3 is TGTGCCAGCTCACCACCCCAGGGCAAAGCTGGAAACACCATATATTTT. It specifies CASSPPQGKAGNTIYF.

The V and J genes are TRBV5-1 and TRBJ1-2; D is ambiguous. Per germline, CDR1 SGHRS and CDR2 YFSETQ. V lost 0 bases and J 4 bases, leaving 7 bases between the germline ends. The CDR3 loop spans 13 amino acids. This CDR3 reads CASSLDAFYGYTF. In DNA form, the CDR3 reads TGCGCCAGCAGCTTGGACGCGTTCTATGGCTACACCTTC.

The CDR3 here is CASRRLATTDTQYF. The CDR3 nucleotides are TGTGCCAGCAGGAGACTAGCGACAACAGATACGCAGTATTTT. The chain is built from TRBV27 and TRBJ2-3; 8 nucleotides line up with TRBD2. The CDR3 is 14 residues long. V lost 6 bases to trimming and J lost 3 bases; unmatched junction nucleotides: 5. Germline loops: CDR1 MNHEY, CDR2 SMNVEV (reference sequence).

CDR3 protein: CASSYSVLAGVYGYTF. CDR3 bases: TGTGCCAGCAGTTACTCGGTCCTTGCCGGGGTCTATGGCTACACCTTC. The rearrangement uses TRBV6-5 and TRBJ1-2; D gene unclear. This CDR3 has 16 residues. V was trimmed by 0 bases and J by 4 bases, leaving 15 bases between them. In germline, CDR1 is MNHEY, CDR2 SVGAGI.

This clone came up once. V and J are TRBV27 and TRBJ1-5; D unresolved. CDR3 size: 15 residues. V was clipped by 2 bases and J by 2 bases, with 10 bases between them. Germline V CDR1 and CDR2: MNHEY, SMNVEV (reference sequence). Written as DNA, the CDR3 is TGTGCCAGCAGTTTAAGGAGGCCTCGCAATCAGCCCCAGCATTTT. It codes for CASSLRRPRNQPQHF.

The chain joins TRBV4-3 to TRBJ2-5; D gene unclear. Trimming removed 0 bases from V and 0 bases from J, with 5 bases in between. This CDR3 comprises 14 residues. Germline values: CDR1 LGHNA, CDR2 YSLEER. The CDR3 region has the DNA TGCGCCAGCAGCCAAGATACGAACCAAGAGACCCAGTACTTC. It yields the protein CASSQDTNQETQYF.

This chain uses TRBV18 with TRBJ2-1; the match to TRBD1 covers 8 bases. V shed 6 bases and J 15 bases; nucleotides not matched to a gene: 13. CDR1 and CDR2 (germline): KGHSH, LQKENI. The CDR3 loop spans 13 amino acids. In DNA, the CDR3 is TGTGCCAGCTCCCTCCACGCGGGACAGGATCCGTTCTTC. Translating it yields CASSLHAGQDPFF.

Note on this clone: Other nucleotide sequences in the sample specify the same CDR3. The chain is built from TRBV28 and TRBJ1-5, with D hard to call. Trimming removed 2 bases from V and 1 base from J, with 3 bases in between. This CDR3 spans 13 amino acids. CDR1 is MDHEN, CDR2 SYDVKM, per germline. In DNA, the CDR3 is TGTGCCAGCAGTTTAATCAGCAATCAGCCCCAGCATTTT. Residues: CASSLISNQPQHF.

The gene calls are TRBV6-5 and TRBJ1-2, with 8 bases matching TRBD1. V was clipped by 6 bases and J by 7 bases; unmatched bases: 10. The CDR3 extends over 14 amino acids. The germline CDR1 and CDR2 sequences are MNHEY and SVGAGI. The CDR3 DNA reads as TGTGCCAGCAGGCCCTCGCAGGGGGCGCGTGGCTACACCTTC. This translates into CASRPSQGARGYTF.

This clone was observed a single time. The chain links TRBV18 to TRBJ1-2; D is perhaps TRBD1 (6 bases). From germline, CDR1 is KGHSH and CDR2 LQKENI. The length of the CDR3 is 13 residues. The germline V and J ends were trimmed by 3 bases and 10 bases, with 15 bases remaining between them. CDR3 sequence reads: CASSPPARGYYTF. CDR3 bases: TGTGCCAGCTCACCTCCGGCCAGGGGCTACTACACCTTC.